This T cell receptor beta chain was sequenced for a study of shared clonotypes between healthy human individuals. Study background: For every donor, three CD4 naive, three CD4 memory, two CD8 naive and one CD8 memory plates were used.

Replicate PCRs from sorted subsets contained approximately 190 ng DNA, which is some 32,000 T cell genomes. Assay: immunoSEQ multiplex PCR; the TCRdb copy retains only in-frame clones and omits some. The table has about 380,000 clones, approximately 96% seen once; the top ten hold around 0.3%. Trimming took 5 bases from V and 7 from J; bases not matched to a gene: 13. There are 15 residues in the CDR3. The germline CDR1 and CDR2 sequences are LNHDA and SQIVND (reference sequence). The study drew its donors from healthy HIV-negative adults without recent acute infections or vaccinations. The chain combines TRBV19 with TRBJ1-2; 7 positions agree with TRBD1. Sequencing used memory CD8+ T cells sorted from blood. Subset specified: CD45RO+ cells pooled with CCR7-negative TemRA cells. The receptor's source is a man aged 25 to 40 in good health. CDR3 in amino acids: CASSAHRGETGGYTF. In DNA form, the CDR3 reads TGTGCCAGTAGTGCTCACAGGGGAGAGACGGGTGGCTACACCTTC.